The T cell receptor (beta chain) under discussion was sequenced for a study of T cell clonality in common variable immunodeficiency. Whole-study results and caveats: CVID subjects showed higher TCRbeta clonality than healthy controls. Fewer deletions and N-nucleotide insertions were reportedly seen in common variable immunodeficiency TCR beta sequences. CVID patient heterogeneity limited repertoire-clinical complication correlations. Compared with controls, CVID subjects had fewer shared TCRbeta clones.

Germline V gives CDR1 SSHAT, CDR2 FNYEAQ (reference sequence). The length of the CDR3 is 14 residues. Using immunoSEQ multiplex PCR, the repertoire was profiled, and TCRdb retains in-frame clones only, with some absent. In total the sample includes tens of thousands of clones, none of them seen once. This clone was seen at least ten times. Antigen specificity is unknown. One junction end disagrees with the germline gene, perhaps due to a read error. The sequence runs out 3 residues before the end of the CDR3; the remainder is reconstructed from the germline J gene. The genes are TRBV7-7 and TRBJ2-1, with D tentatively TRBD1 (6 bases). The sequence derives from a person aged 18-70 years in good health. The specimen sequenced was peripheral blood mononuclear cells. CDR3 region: CASSLGLGGNEQFF. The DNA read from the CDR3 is TGTGCTAGCAGCTTAGGGCTAGGGGGCAATGAG.